The 7 T cell receptor beta chains given below trace back to one sample, sequenced in a study of blood T cell repertoires in COVID-19. Repertoires were generated with immunoSEQ multiplex PCR, while TCRdb's copy carries only in-frame clones and drops some. The table shows 100,000 to 150,000 clones, with approximately 81% occurring only once. The sequenced sample consisted of peripheral blood. These receptors all come from a man between 60 and 75 years old with acute or convalescent COVID-19.

The table lists this clone with a few counts. The CDR3 here is CASSILGTWEKLFF. CDR3 in DNA: TGTGCCAGCAGTATCCTTGGGACTTGGGAAAAACTGTTTTTT. V gene TRBV28 combines with J gene TRBJ1-4; TRBD1 is a possible D gene (5 bases). Per the germline V gene, CDR1 is MDHEN and CDR2 is SYDVKM. The CDR3 length is 14 residues. V lost 5 bases, J lost 8 bases, and 15 bases lay in between.

This clone has only a few counts. V gene TRBV5-1 combines with J gene TRBJ2-6; no clear D. This CDR3 has 13 residues. V was trimmed by 2 bases and J by 2 bases, leaving 2 bases between them. The germline gives CDR1 SGHRS, CDR2 YFSETQ. The CDR3 coding sequence is TGCGCCAGCAGCTTCACTGGGGCCAACGTCCTGACTTTC. Its protein is CASSFTGANVLTF.

This chain links TRBV5-1 with TRBJ1-2; 9 positions match TRBD1. Germline CDR1 is SGHRS and CDR2 is YFSETQ. The J segment lost 2 bases and the V segment lost 3 bases, leaving 2 bases of the junction unmatched. CDR3 size: 14 residues. CDR3 nucleotides: TGCGCCAGCAGCTCTGGGACAGGGAACTATGGCTACACCTTC. Protein product: CASSSGTGNYGYTF. The full variable domain, its missing parts supplied by reference TRBV5-1 and TRBJ1-2, is KAGVTQTPRYLIKTRGQQVTLSCSPISGHRSVSWYQQTPGQGLQFLFEYFSETQRNKGNFPGRFSGRQFSNSRSEMNVSTLELGDSALYLCASSSGTGNYGYTFGSGTRLTVV.

This chain uses TRBV20-1 with TRBJ2-3, with 10 bases fitting TRBD1. Per the germline V gene, CDR1 is DFQATT and CDR2 is SNEGSKA (reference sequence). V gave up 3 bases and J gave up 5 bases; unmatched junction bases: 5. The CDR3 runs 14 residues. CDR3 coding DNA: TGCAGTGCTAGTGGACAGGGGGTTGGAGATACGCAGTATTTT. As protein: CSASGQGVGDTQYF.

This chain uses TRBV15 with TRBJ2-7; TRBD1 matches at 11 bases. CDR3 length equals 16 residues. CDR1 and CDR2 (germline): LNHNV, YYDKDF (reference sequence). Germline trimming cut 2 bases from V and 9 bases from J; bases unmatched to any gene: 12. The CDR3 DNA is TGTGCCACCAGCAGAAGACCGGGACAGGGGGTCGTGGGGCAGTACTTC. Translating it yields CATSRRPGQGVVGQYF.

CDR3 in amino acids: CASSPGTSRIYNEQFF. In nucleotides, the CDR3 is TGTGCCAGCAGTCCAGGGACTAGTAGGATCTACAATGAGCAGTTCTTC. This chain connects TRBV27 to TRBJ2-1, with TRBD2 matching 8 bases. Looked up from germline, CDR1 is MNHEY and CDR2 is SMNVEV (reference sequence). The CDR3 is 16 amino acids. V gave up 5 bases and J gave up 3 bases; unmatched junction bases: 9.

V and J are TRBV19 and TRBJ1-1; 7 bases are shared with TRBD1. Germline V gene data show CDR1 as LNHDA and CDR2 as SQIVND (reference sequence). The CDR3 is 14 residues long. V gave up 4 bases and J gave up 1 base; unmatched junction bases: 3. Written as DNA, the CDR3 is TGTGCCAGTAGTACTAGACAGGGGAACACTGAAGCTTTCTTT. Protein: CASSTRQGNTEAFF.